The rows below give T cell receptor beta chains drawn from one sample of a study of cytomegalovirus exposure and HLA in healthy donors. The table came from immunoSEQ multiplex PCR; TCRdb's copy has only in-frame clones and leaves some out. The repertoire consists of 150,000 to 200,000 clones, with 83% occurring once and the leading ten covering 1.7%. The sample consisted of PBMCs. The receptors shown here come from a man aged 35 to 55 in good health and CMV-seropositive. The conserved cysteine and the conserved F or W are not part of the CDR3 here.

v_call	j_call	cdr3_aa
TRBV7-8	TRBJ2-6	ASSLGSELGANVLT
TRBV27	TRBJ1-1	ASSLNGQNTEAF
TRBV6-5	TRBJ1-2	ASRATTNYGYT
TRBV7-8	TRBJ1-1	ASSLGVGGGSNTEAF
TRBV2	TRBJ1-1	ASSNRGAGGTEAF
TRBV6-6	TRBJ2-1	ASTHYNEQF
TRBV2	TRBJ1-4	ASRNRVEKLF
TRBV27	TRBJ1-2	ASSLKDRGRDGYT
TRBV6-1	TRBJ1-2	ASSEVAVYGYT
TRBV25-1	-	ASSGIGQGTEQY
TRBV7-9	TRBJ2-3	ASSPRTGPIRTDTQY
TRBV4-3	TRBJ2-5	ASSRDADSMSEQY
TRBV7-8	TRBJ2-5	ASSLDPGKETQY
TRBV18	TRBJ2-1	ASSLDREDEQF
TRBV4-3	TRBJ2-1	ASSQGVYNEQF
TRBV19	TRBJ2-3	ASSIVPVDTQY
TRBV4-2	TRBJ2-1	ASSQGLTSGGTYNEQF
TRBV5-1	TRBJ2-1	ASSLRTDYNEQF
TRBV7-9	TRBJ1-2	ASITRVT
TRBV7-7	TRBJ2-5	ASSLAGVSQETQY
TRBV4-3	TRBJ2-5	ASSQGLGYQETQY
TRBV5-1	TRBJ1-3	ASSRTGSSSGNTIY
TRBV11-2	TRBJ1-2	ASSLDRGYGYT
TRBV6-5	TRBJ2-5	ASRGGSFETQY
TRBV28	TRBJ2-3	ASSFPPPSGFVGGVGADTQY
TRBV6-1	TRBJ2-7	ASSRTESYEQY
TRBV7-8	TRBJ2-7	ASSLAGQPSYEQY
TRBV5-1	TRBJ1-1	ASSTGQGADTEAF
TRBV7-9	TRBJ2-5	ASSFWREPQETQY
TRBV5-5	TRBJ2-3	ASSLTSAPDTQY
TRBV4-3	TRBJ1-1	ASSQFPGSGTEAF
TRBV11-2	TRBJ2-1	ASSLGGGGYNEQF
TRBV5-1	TRBJ2-5	ASSSRTDRGRWETQY
TRBV7-9	TRBJ1-2	ASSMGQGDGYT
TRBV2	TRBJ2-7	ASRYLASGSYEQY
TRBV5-3	TRBJ2-7	ARSLNCGTGEQY
TRBV7-2	TRBJ2-7	ASKHEQGSSYEQY
TRBV6-9	TRBJ2-1	ASSSVGTSGRDNEQF
TRBV5-1	TRBJ2-1	ASSLAGTVANEQF
TRBV4-2	TRBJ1-1	ASSQEGQGNTEAF
TRBV2	TRBJ1-1	ASRGPRDLNTEAF
TRBV9	TRBJ2-5	ASSPHRGGAETQY
TRBV10-2	TRBJ1-1	ASSAGGEAF
TRBV19	TRBJ1-5	ASRVAGEGQPQH
TRBV10-1	TRBJ2-5	ASSESTQTQETQY
TRBV6-1	TRBJ2-7	ASSTRDRDSYEQY
TRBV19	TRBJ1-5	ASSMWVPTLSTGVKPQH
TRBV19	TRBJ1-5	ASSMEGWAGSNQPQH
TRBV29-1	TRBJ1-2	SVDPTGGASGYT